One sample yielded the 26 T cell receptor beta chains listed below, sequenced in a study of T cell clones after liver transplantation. Data came from immunoSEQ multiplex PCR; TCRdb stores just in-frame clones and leaves some out. The sample holds tens of thousands of clones; less than 90% are singletons and the top ten take roughly 2.8%. The sequences come from CD4+ T cells from blood, collected at the 22-month timepoint. The receptor set was obtained from a human patient who received a liver transplant. Among the T cells, some may be from the graft donor.

The chain is built from TRBV5-3 and TRBJ1-4; possible D gene TRBD1, 5 bases. TRBV5-3 is designated an ORF whose function remains uncertain. This CDR3 contains 19 residues. Trimming stripped 3 bases from V and 0 bases from J, with 21 bases between. In nucleotides, the CDR3 is TGTGCCAGAAGCTCCAAACCTGAGTGGGACGCCACAACTAATGAAAAACTGTTTTTT. It codes for CARSSKPEWDATTNEKLFF.

This chain connects TRBV5-6 to TRBJ2-3; tentatively, D is TRBD1 (7 bases). Trimming removed 4 bases at V and 6 bases at J, with 18 bases between. CDR1 and CDR2 from the germline V gene are SGHDT and YYEEEE. The CDR3 runs 15 residues. CDR3 loop: CASSGGGGTRDTQYF. The CDR3 nucleotides read TGTGCCAGCAGCGGAGGGGGCGGGACCAGGGATACGCAGTATTTT.

V and J are TRBV30 and TRBJ1-2; 9 nucleotides align to TRBD1. V trimming: 8 bases; J trimming: 4 bases; junction bases outside the gene matches: 8. The CDR3 spans 13 residues. Germline CDR1 reads GTSNPN; CDR2 reads SVGIG (reference sequence). The CDR3 spells CAAIRDRVYGYTF. CDR3 nucleotide sequence: TGTGCCGCAATCAGGGACAGGGTCTATGGCTACACCTTC.

This clone was observed a handful of times. The CDR3 DNA reads TGTGCCAGCAGCCGAGGACAGATCGGACCCGGAAAACTGTTTTTT. Protein sequence: CASSRGQIGPGKLFF. The chain joins TRBV7-9 to TRBJ1-4, with D possibly matching TRBD1 (6 bases). The CDR3 length is 15 residues. Per germline, CDR1 SEHNR and CDR2 FQNEAQ (reference sequence). The germline V and J ends were trimmed by 5 bases and 10 bases, with 20 bases remaining between them.

V gene TRBV6-6 combines with J gene TRBJ2-4; possibly TRBD1 or TRBD2 for D (6 bases each). CDR3 length: 14 amino acids. V gave up 5 bases and J gave up 5 bases, with 13 bases separating them. Germline V gene lookup returns CDR1 MNHNY and CDR2 SVGAGI (reference sequence). CDR3 coding DNA: TGTGCCAGCAGTGGCCGAGGGGGGCAAAACATTCAGTACTTC. Protein product: CASSGRGGQNIQYF.

In the case of this clone: Different DNA sequences within this sample yield the same CDR3. The rearrangement uses TRBV7-2 and TRBJ2-3, with D possibly matching TRBD2 (5 bases). Germline V gene sequence: CDR1 SGHTA, CDR2 FQGNSA. The CDR3 length is 14 residues. The V gene lost 1 base and the J gene lost 2 bases, with 7 bases spanning the gap. CDR3 nucleotides: TGTGCCAGCAGCTTAGGCGGGTTCACAGATACGCAGTATTTT. Its protein is CASSLGGFTDTQYF.

The chain combines TRBV5-1 with TRBJ1-1, with D tentatively TRBD1 (5 bases). The V and J ends lost 0 bases and 1 base respectively, with 10 bases between them. CDR3 size: 15 residues. The V gene's germline CDR1 is SGHRS and CDR2 YFSETQ. The DNA of the CDR3 is TGCGCCAGCAGCTTGGGAGGGGCCCAGAACACTGAAGCTTTCTTT. Encoded protein: CASSLGGAQNTEAFF.

In this sample, this clone turned up once. The chain is built from TRBV19 and TRBJ1-2; D not resolved. Trimming took off 4 bases at V and 1 base at J, with 13 bases between the two ends. CDR1 is LNHDA and CDR2 is SQIVND in the germline V gene (reference sequence). CDR3 length: 15 residues. CDR3: CASSTGPGFNYGYTF. As DNA, the CDR3 is TGTGCCAGTAGTACAGGCCCGGGCTTTAACTATGGCTACACCTTC.

The chain is built from TRBV4-2 and TRBJ2-5; TRBD1 is a possible D gene (5 bases). The V gene lost 0 bases and the J gene lost 5 bases, with 10 bases spanning the gap. Germline V gives CDR1 LGHNA, CDR2 YNFKEQ. CDR3 length equals 14 residues. In DNA, the CDR3 is TGTGCCAGCAGCCAAGATGGGGCAGCGGAGACCCAGTACTTC. Encoded protein: CASSQDGAAETQYF.

This clone was counted once. The V gene is TRBV11-2, the J gene TRBJ2-1; D gene ambiguous. CDR1 is SGHAT, CDR2 FQNNGV, per germline. V gave up 0 bases and J gave up 8 bases, with 2 bases separating them. The CDR3 sequence is 11 residues long. CDR3 sequence: CASSLEDEQFF. The CDR3 nucleotides are TGTGCCAGCAGCTTAGAGGATGAGCAGTTCTTC.

The chain couples TRBV7-2 to TRBJ2-7; a weak D match, TRBD2 (6 bases). Germline CDR1 reads SGHTA; CDR2 reads FQGNSA. Trimming left V 5 bases short and J 0 bases short, with 17 bases between. The CDR3 consists of 16 residues. CDR3 residues: CASSPQTGGISYEQYF. CDR3 sequence (DNA): TGTGCCAGCAGCCCCCAAACGGGCGGGATCTCCTACGAGCAGTACTTC.

This clone has a single count. This chain links TRBV9 with TRBJ2-2; D may be TRBD2 (5 bases). From germline, CDR1 is SGDLS and CDR2 YYNGEE. Between the trimmed V and J ends, which lost 0 bases and 4 bases, there was a span of 10 bases. This CDR3 is built from 15 residues. CDR3 loop: CASSVGASRTGELFF. The CDR3 bases are TGTGCCAGCAGCGTAGGCGCTAGCCGCACCGGGGAGCTGTTTTTT.

The chain has TRBV27 and TRBJ1-1; D is ambiguous. The CDR3 runs to 13 residues. V lost 8 bases, J lost 1 base, and 11 bases lay in between. Germline lookup yields CDR1 MNHEY and CDR2 SMNVEV (reference sequence). CDR3 sequence: CASRWERNTEAFF. The CDR3 DNA follows: TGTGCCAGCCGGTGGGAAAGGAACACTGAAGCTTTCTTT.

The chain employs TRBV5-1 and TRBJ1-1, with 12 positions matching TRBD1. The CDR3 spans 14 residues. Trimming cost V 4 bases and J 10 bases; bases outside gene matches: 8. CDR1 and CDR2 (germline): SGHRS, YFSETQ. The CDR3 reads CASSGGTGGVRAFF. Written as DNA, the CDR3 is TGCGCCAGCAGCGGAGGGACAGGGGGCGTGCGAGCTTTCTTT.

This clone has only one observation. This same CDR3 is encoded by further DNA sequences in the sample. The chain joins TRBV5-4 to TRBJ2-7; D is uncertain. Deletions cut 0 bases from V and 0 bases from J, with 4 bases between. The germline CDR1 and CDR2 sequences are SGHNT and YYREEE (reference sequence). The CDR3 sequence is 13 residues long. CDR3 in amino acids: CASSLGSSYEQYF. In DNA, the CDR3 is TGTGCCAGCAGCTTGGGCAGCTCCTACGAGCAGTACTTC.

CDR3 in DNA: TGTGCCAGCAGCCTTCGGGCAGGTCCTAGCTATGGCTACACCTTC. This sequence encodes CASSLRAGPSYGYTF. The chain couples TRBV6-5 to TRBJ1-2, with no clear D. Looked up from germline, CDR1 is MNHEY and CDR2 is SVGAGI. This CDR3 contains 15 residues. V lost 6 bases and J lost 4, with 18 bases in between.

This clone appeared once. V gene TRBV19 combines with J gene TRBJ1-6, with D unresolved. This CDR3 region has 12 residues. V was cut by 1 base and J by 8 bases, with 3 bases left in between. Looked up from germline, CDR1 is LNHDA and CDR2 is SQIVND (reference sequence). CDR3 sequence reads: CASSIGDSPLHF. The CDR3 bases are TGTGCCAGTAGTATAGGCGATTCACCCCTCCACTTT.

The V gene is TRBV29-1, the J gene TRBJ1-2, with D uncertain. Trimming shortened V by 4 bases and J by 6 bases, and 9 bases separated the two germline ends. Germline V CDR1 and CDR2: SQVTM, ANQGSEA. This CDR3 region has 11 residues. This CDR3 is CSVVRVNGYTF. CDR3 coding DNA: TGCAGCGTTGTTAGGGTGAATGGCTACACCTTC.

The chain uses TRBV4-2 and TRBJ2-3; unclear D gene. This CDR3 spans 13 amino acids. V dropped 11 bases and J dropped 1 base, with 13 bases sitting between them. Germline CDR1 reads LGHNA; CDR2 reads YNFKEQ. The CDR3 DNA reads TGTGCCCGGCTGTACTTTCGCACAGATACGCAGTATTTT. Translated: CARLYFRTDTQYF.

The CDR3 reads CASRLRMNTEAFF. CDR3 bases: TGTGCCAGCAGGCTCCGGATGAACACTGAAGCTTTCTTT. The chain recombines TRBV7-3 with TRBJ1-1; D is unresolved. Germline V gene sequence: CDR1 SGHTA, CDR2 FQGTGA. The CDR3 extends over 13 amino acids. Trimming stripped 6 bases from V and 0 bases from J, with 8 bases between.

The rearrangement joins TRBV9 to TRBJ2-3, with a tentative D call TRBD1 (5 bases). CDR3 length: 13 residues. Germline loops: CDR1 SGDLS, CDR2 YYNGEE. The V gene lost 5 bases and the J gene lost 1 base, with 8 bases spanning the gap. This CDR3 reads CASRTEGTDTQYF. The CDR3 DNA reads TGTGCCAGCAGGACAGAGGGCACAGATACGCAGTATTTT.

This clone was observed once. Within the sample, other DNA sequences also encode this same CDR3. V gene TRBV5-4 combines with J gene TRBJ1-3; D is possibly TRBD1 (5 bases). Germline V gene sequence: CDR1 SGHNT, CDR2 YYREEE (reference sequence). The V end lost 3 bases, the J end lost 0 bases, and 10 bases lay between the germline ends. The CDR3 covers 15 residues. The CDR3 region has the DNA TGTGCCAGCAGCTCTGACAGCTTCTCTGGAAACACCATATATTTT. Its protein is CASSSDSFSGNTIYF. Looking up the rest from reference TRBV5-4 and TRBJ1-3 gives the full variable domain: ETGVTQSPTHLIKTRGQQVTLRCSSQSGHNTVSWYQQALGQGPQFIFQYYREEENGRGNFPPRFSGLQFPNYSSELNVNALELDDSALYLCASSSDSFSGNTIYFGEGSWLTVV.

The V gene is TRBV28, the J gene TRBJ2-7; D remains ambiguous. This CDR3 contains 14 residues. Germline lookup yields CDR1 MDHEN and CDR2 SYDVKM. The V gene lost 3 bases and the J gene lost 5 bases, with 14 bases spanning the gap. CDR3 bases: TGTGCCAGCAGTTTGTTAGCTCTTAACCACGAGCAGTACTTC. Protein: CASSLLALNHEQYF.

The gene calls are TRBV19 and TRBJ2-5; 7 bases line up with TRBD1. CDR3 length: 12 amino acids. The V gene end was trimmed by 9 bases and the J gene end by 8 bases; junction bases not matched to a gene: 9. Germline loops: CDR1 LNHDA, CDR2 SQIVND (reference sequence). The CDR3 reads CASGVNRGTQYF. DNA for the CDR3: TGTGCCAGCGGGGTAAACAGGGGAACCCAGTACTTC.

This chain connects TRBV28 to TRBJ1-2; possibly TRBD1 for D (5 bases). Germline values: CDR1 MDHEN, CDR2 SYDVKM. The CDR3 covers 15 residues. V lost 8 bases to trimming and J lost 1 base, with 17 bases between them. CDR3 bases: TGTGCCAGCCTATCTTTCGCGGGGGGTAACTATGGCTACACCTTC. It encodes CASLSFAGGNYGYTF.

This clone was observed a single time. V gene TRBV5-5 combines with J gene TRBJ1-6, with a tentative D call TRBD1 (5 bases). V shed 4 bases and J shed 7 bases, with 18 bases lying between them. The CDR3 consists of 16 residues. Germline V gives CDR1 SGHKS, CDR2 YYEKEE (reference sequence). The CDR3 loop is CASSPDLQGLNSPLHF. The CDR3, as DNA: TGTGCCAGCAGCCCGGACTTGCAGGGCTTGAATTCACCCCTCCACTTT.